A selection of T cell receptor beta chains follows, all from one sample in a study of T cell repertoires in cytomegalovirus infection. In TCRdb, the reads were re-called with MiXCR into one record per CDR3 protein. Found here are 150,000 to 200,000 distinct CDR3 sequences, roughly 19% of them singletons; the top ten hold roughly 2.9%. Specimen: PBMCs. All receptors come from a human donor in good health (CMV status not recorded). Some clones in this sample may be carry-over from other donors' samples. Each CDR3 is given with its conserved first and last residue. The order of the fields is J gene, CDR3 length, clone size, D gene, V gene, CDR3 protein, CDR3 DNA. A D gene is named only where the DNA matches it firmly. Some rows have no size entry. The others give once, few or many, or a class for an expanded clone.

J: TRBJ2-6
length: 14
size: many
D: NA
V: TRBV7-9
CDR3: CASTNRAGANVLTF
DNA: TGTGCCAGCACTAACAGGGCCGGGGCCAACGTCCTGACTTTC

J: TRBJ1-5
length: 15
size: few
D: TRBD1
V: TRBV6-6
CDR3: CASRSLGQQNQPQHF
DNA: TGTGCCAGCAGGTCATTGGGACAGCAAAATCAGCCCCAGCATTTT

J: TRBJ2-5
length: 16
size: few
D: TRBD1
V: TRBV11-3
CDR3: CASSSQRQGAGETQYF
DNA: TGTGCCAGCAGTTCCCAGCGACAGGGGGCGGGTGAGACCCAGTACTTC

J: TRBJ2-7
length: 14
size: NA
D: NA
V: TRBV19
CDR3: CASSMGQGLYEQYF
DNA: TGTGCCAGTAGTATGGGGCAGGGACTCTACGAGCAGTACTTC

J: TRBJ2-3
length: 14
size: NA
D: NA
V: TRBV20-1
CDR3: CSALTQDFTDTQYF
DNA: TGCAGTGCTTTAACACAGGATTTCACAGATACGCAGTATTTT

J: TRBJ2-1
length: 13
size: NA
D: NA
V: TRBV5-1
CDR3: CASSDGTVREQFF
DNA: TGCGCCAGCAGTGACGGGACGGTAAGAGAGCAGTTCTTC

J: TRBJ2-5
length: 14
size: few
D: NA
V: TRBV20-1
CDR3: CSARDGKRGETQYF
DNA: TGCAGTGCTAGAGATGGCAAACGGGGGGAGACCCAGTACTTC

J: TRBJ1-1
length: 12
size: few
D: NA
V: TRBV5-4
CDR3: CASSLERAEAFF
DNA: TGTGCCAGCAGCTTGGAGCGGGCTGAAGCTTTCTTT

J: TRBJ1-1
length: 14
size: NA
D: NA
V: TRBV5-1
CDR3: CASSLTGTHTEAFF
DNA: TGCGCCAGCAGCTTGACAGGGACTCACACTGAAGCTTTCTTT

J: TRBJ2-3
length: 15
size: many
D: TRBD1
V: TRBV7-7
CDR3: CASSATGARTDTQYF
DNA: TGTGCTAGCTCAGCGACAGGGGCGAGAACAGATACGCAGTATTTT

J: TRBJ2-5
length: 17
size: NA
D: NA
V: TRBV6-2/TRBV6-3
CDR3: CASSYALGGTHQETQYF
DNA: TGTGCCAGCAGTTACGCTTTAGGCGGGACCCACCAAGAGACCCAGTACTTC

J: TRBJ2-5
length: 18
size: few
D: TRBD2
V: TRBV7-6
CDR3: CASSLIGTSGGYVETQYF
DNA: TGTGCCAGCAGCCTAATCGGGACTAGCGGCGGATACGTGGAGACCCAGTACTTC

J: TRBJ2-1
length: 16
size: NA
D: TRBD1
V: TRBV19
CDR3: CASSIFRQGSYNEQFF
DNA: TGTGCCAGTAGTATATTCCGACAGGGGTCCTACAATGAGCAGTTCTTC

J: TRBJ2-2
length: 16
size: many
D: TRBD2
V: TRBV7-3
CDR3: CASSFSGGLDTGELFF
DNA: TGTGCCAGCAGCTTCTCGGGGGGGCTCGACACCGGGGAGCTGTTTTTT

J: TRBJ2-3
length: 17
size: few
D: TRBD1
V: TRBV7-2
CDR3: CASSPRTGGPDTDTQYF
DNA: TGTGCCAGCAGCCCTCGGACAGGGGGCCCCGACACAGATACGCAGTATTTT

J: TRBJ2-7
length: 14
size: few
D: TRBD1
V: TRBV28
CDR3: CASRGRDRAYEQYF
DNA: TGTGCCAGCAGGGGCCGGGACAGAGCCTACGAGCAGTACTTC

J: TRBJ2-7
length: 16
size: few
D: TRBD2
V: TRBV11-3
CDR3: CASSLGLAGGSEEQYF
DNA: TGTGCCAGCAGCTTAGGACTAGCGGGAGGATCGGAAGAGCAGTACTTC

J: TRBJ1-5
length: 15
size: NA
D: NA
V: TRBV6-4
CDR3: CASSENGGAGQPQHF
DNA: TGTGCCAGCAGTGAAAATGGAGGGGCCGGTCAGCCCCAGCATTTT

J: TRBJ2-1
length: 14
size: NA
D: NA
V: TRBV12-3/TRBV12-4
CDR3: CASSLESSYNEQFF
DNA: TGTGCCAGCAGTTTGGAGAGCTCCTACAATGAGCAGTTCTTC

J: TRBJ2-7
length: 15
size: few
D: TRBD2
V: TRBV9
CDR3: CASSGATSRTYEQYF
DNA: TGTGCCAGCAGCGGGGCGACTAGCAGAACCTACGAGCAGTACTTC

J: TRBJ2-1
length: 16
size: few
D: TRBD1
V: TRBV4-1
CDR3: CASSQDQRTGYNEQFF
DNA: TGCGCCAGCAGCCAAGATCAGCGGACAGGATACAATGAGCAGTTCTTC

J: TRBJ1-5
length: 14
size: NA
D: NA
V: TRBV28
CDR3: CASRWDTRTEPQHF
DNA: TGTGCCAGCAGGTGGGACACCCGTACGGAGCCCCAGCATTTT

J: TRBJ2-6
length: 19
size: NA
D: TRBD2
V: TRBV19
CDR3: CASRVTSKRLHSGAYVLTF
DNA: TGTGCCAGTAGGGTGACTAGCAAAAGGTTGCACTCTGGGGCCTACGTCCTGACTTTC

J: TRBJ2-7
length: 14
size: many
D: NA
V: TRBV11-2
CDR3: CASSLDTEALEQYF
DNA: TGTGCCAGCAGCTTAGACACGGAGGCCCTGGAGCAGTACTTC

J: TRBJ2-5
length: 14
size: few
D: TRBD2
V: TRBV6-6
CDR3: CASRHAGGRETQYF
DNA: TGTGCCAGCAGACATGCGGGAGGGCGAGAGACCCAGTACTTC

J: TRBJ1-2
length: 15
size: few
D: TRBD1
V: TRBV25-1
CDR3: CASSETPGGKDGYTF
DNA: TGTGCCAGCAGTGAAACCCCAGGGGGCAAAGATGGCTACACCTTC

J: TRBJ2-1
length: 16
size: NA
D: TRBD2
V: TRBV7-9
CDR3: CASSLRGLANLNEQFF
DNA: TGTGCCAGCAGCTTAAGAGGACTAGCGAACCTCAATGAGCAGTTCTTC

J: TRBJ2-5
length: 15
size: NA
D: TRBD1
V: TRBV5-1
CDR3: CASRPTGGSRETQYF
DNA: TGCGCCAGCAGGCCGACAGGGGGCTCGAGGGAGACCCAGTACTTC

J: TRBJ1-1
length: 15
size: NA
D: NA
V: TRBV7-9
CDR3: CASSFRGGGDTEAFF
DNA: TGTGCCAGCAGCTTTAGGGGGGGGGGGGACACTGAAGCTTTCTTT